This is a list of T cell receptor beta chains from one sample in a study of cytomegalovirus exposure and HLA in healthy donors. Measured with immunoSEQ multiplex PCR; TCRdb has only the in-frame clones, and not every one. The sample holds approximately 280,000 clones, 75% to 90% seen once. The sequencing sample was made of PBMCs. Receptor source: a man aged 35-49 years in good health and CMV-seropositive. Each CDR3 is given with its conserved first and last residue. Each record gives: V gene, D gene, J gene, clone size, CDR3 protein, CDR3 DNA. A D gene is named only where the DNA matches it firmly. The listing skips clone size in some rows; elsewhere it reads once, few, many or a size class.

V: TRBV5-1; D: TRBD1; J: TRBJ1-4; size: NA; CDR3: CASSVQGSRGEKLFF; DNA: TGCGCCAGCAGCGTACAGGGGAGTCGAGGAGAAAAACTGTTTTTT
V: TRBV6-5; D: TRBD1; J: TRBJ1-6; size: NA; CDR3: CASSYSGQGYNSPLHF; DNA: TGTGCCAGCAGTTACTCCGGACAGGGGTATAATTCACCCCTCCACTTT
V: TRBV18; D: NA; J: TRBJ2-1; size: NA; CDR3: CASSSQSRSSYNEQFF; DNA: TGTGCCAGCTCATCTCAGTCTAGGAGCTCCTACAATGAGCAGTTCTTC
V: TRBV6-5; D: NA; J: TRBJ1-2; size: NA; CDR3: CASSYGSSYGYTF; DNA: TGTGCCAGCAGTTACGGGAGTAGCTATGGCTACACCTTC
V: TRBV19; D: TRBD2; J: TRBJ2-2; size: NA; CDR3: CASSTGLAGVKTGELFF; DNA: TGTGCCAGTAGTACCGGACTAGCGGGAGTGAAAACCGGGGAGCTGTTTTTT
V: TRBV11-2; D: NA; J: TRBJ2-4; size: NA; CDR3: CASTQGRGSQVDIQYF; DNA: TGTGCCAGCACCCAGGGACGGGGGAGCCAGGTTGACATTCAGTACTTC
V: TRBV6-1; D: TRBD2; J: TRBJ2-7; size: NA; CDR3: CASTRTSGCEQYF; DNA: TGTGCCAGCACGAGGACTAGCGGTTGCGAGCAGTACTTC
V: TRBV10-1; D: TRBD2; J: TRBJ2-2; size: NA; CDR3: CASGEGNTGELFF; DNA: TGCGCCAGTGGGGAGGGGAACACCGGGGAGCTGTTTTTT
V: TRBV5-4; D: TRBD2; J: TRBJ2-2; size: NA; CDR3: CASSLPSGRALAGELFF; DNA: TGTGCCAGCAGCTTGCCTAGCGGGAGGGCCTTAGCCGGGGAGCTGTTTTTT
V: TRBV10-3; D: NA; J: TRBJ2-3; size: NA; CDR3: CAISEGALGTPLTDTQYF; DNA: TGTGCCATCAGTGAGGGGGCCCTAGGCACCCCGCTCACAGATACGCAGTATTTT
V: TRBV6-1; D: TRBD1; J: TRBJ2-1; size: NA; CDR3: CASRVTLQGLSEQFF; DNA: TGTGCCAGCAGGGTTACCCTACAGGGGTTAAGTGAGCAGTTCTTC
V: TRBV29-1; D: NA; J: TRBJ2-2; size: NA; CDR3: CSVGQSNTGELFF; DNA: TGCAGCGTTGGACAGTCGAACACCGGGGAGCTGTTTTTT
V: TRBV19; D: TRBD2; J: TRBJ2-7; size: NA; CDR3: CASSIWRESSYEQYF; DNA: TGTGCCAGTAGTATATGGCGGGAGAGCTCCTACGAGCAGTACTTC
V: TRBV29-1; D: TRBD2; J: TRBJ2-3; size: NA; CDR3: CSVQGPGLALTDTQYF; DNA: TGCAGCGTCCAAGGACCGGGACTAGCCCTCACAGATACGCAGTATTTT
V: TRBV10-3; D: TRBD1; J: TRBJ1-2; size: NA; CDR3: CAISQTGGDGYTF; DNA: TGTGCCATCAGTCAAACAGGGGGCGACGGCTACACCTTC
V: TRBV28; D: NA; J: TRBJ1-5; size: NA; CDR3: CASSSPGLNQPQHF; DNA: TGTGCCAGCAGTTCACCAGGGCTCAATCAGCCCCAGCATTTT
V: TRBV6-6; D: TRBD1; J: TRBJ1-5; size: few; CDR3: CASSPDRVNQPQHF; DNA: TGTGCCAGCAGTCCCGACAGGGTGAATCAGCCCCAGCATTTT
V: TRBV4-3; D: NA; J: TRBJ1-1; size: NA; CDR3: CASSQDMGARAKEEAFF; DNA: TGCGCCAGCAGCCAAGATATGGGGGCCAGGGCGAAGGAGGAAGCTTTCTTT
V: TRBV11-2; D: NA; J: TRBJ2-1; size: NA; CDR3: CASSSHGGDGEQFF; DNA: TGTGCCAGCAGCTCTCACGGAGGGGATGGGGAGCAGTTCTTC
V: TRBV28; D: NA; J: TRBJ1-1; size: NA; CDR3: CASSLWAGQAFF; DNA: TGTGCCAGCAGTTTATGGGCAGGGCAAGCTTTCTTT
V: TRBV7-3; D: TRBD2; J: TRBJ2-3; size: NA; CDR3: CASSLIGAAGAADTQYF; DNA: TGTGCCAGCAGCTTAATTGGGGCAGCGGGAGCCGCAGATACGCAGTATTTT
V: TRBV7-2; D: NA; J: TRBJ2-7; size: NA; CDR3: CASSLAGAFYEQYF; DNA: TGTGCCAGCAGCTTAGCGGGGGCTTTCTACGAGCAGTACTTC
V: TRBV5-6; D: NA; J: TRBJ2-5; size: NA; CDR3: CASSQGSQETQYF; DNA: TGTGCCAGCAGTCAGGGCTCCCAAGAGACCCAGTACTTC
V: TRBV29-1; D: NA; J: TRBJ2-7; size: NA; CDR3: CSVEARRGASYEQYF; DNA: TGCAGCGTTGAAGCCCGCAGGGGGGCATCCTACGAGCAGTACTTC
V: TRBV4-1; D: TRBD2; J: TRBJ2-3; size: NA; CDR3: CASSQDGDSGIPFRGSDTQYF; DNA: TGCGCCAGCAGCCAAGATGGGGATAGCGGGATCCCCTTTCGAGGCTCGGATACGCAGTATTTT
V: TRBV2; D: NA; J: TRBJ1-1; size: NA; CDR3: CASSEERRGTEAFF; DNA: TGTGCCAGCAGTGAAGAGCGTAGGGGCACTGAAGCTTTCTTT
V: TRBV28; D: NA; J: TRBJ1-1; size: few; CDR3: CASSFSRDTEAFF; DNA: TGTGCCAGCAGTTTCTCCCGAGACACTGAAGCTTTCTTT